A selection of T cell receptor beta chains follows, all from one sample in a study of blood T cells in healthy people across ages. TCRdb passed the 5' RACE reads through MiXCR, listing each CDR3 protein once. The sample contains around 940,000 distinct CDR3 sequences, 45% to 60% of which appear only once. Sequencing was done on a sample of blood. The receptors were sampled from a woman aged 55-70 years in good health. Both conserved end residues are part of each CDR3. D genes are given only for firm matches. Expanded clones get a size class; other rows say once, few or many, or leave the size out.

j_call: TRBJ1-5; clone_size: .; d_call: .; v_call: TRBV6-6; cdr3_aa: CASSYPDPNQPQHF; cdr3_nt: TGTGCCAGCAGTTATCCGGACCCGAATCAGCCCCAGCATTTT
j_call: TRBJ1-6; clone_size: .; d_call: TRBD1; v_call: TRBV12-3/TRBV12-4; cdr3_aa: CASSSWDSNSPLHF; cdr3_nt: TGTGCCAGCAGTTCCTGGGACAGTAATTCACCCCTCCACTTT
j_call: TRBJ1-2; clone_size: .; d_call: .; v_call: TRBV29-1; cdr3_aa: CSAQWAYGYTF; cdr3_nt: TGCAGCGCCCAGTGGGCCTATGGCTACACCTTC
j_call: TRBJ1-4; clone_size: .; d_call: .; v_call: TRBV28; cdr3_aa: CASSKGGWAEKLFF; cdr3_nt: TGTGCCAGCAGTAAGGGCGGCTGGGCGGAAAAACTGTTTTTT
j_call: TRBJ2-7; clone_size: many; d_call: .; v_call: TRBV11-2; cdr3_aa: CASSISPPVSYEQYF; cdr3_nt: TGTGCCAGCAGCATAAGTCCGCCAGTCTCCTACGAGCAGTACTTC
j_call: TRBJ1-2; clone_size: .; d_call: .; v_call: TRBV7-6; cdr3_aa: CASSSRATANYGYTF; cdr3_nt: TGTGCCAGCAGCTCAAGAGCGACAGCTAACTATGGCTACACCTTC
j_call: TRBJ2-7; clone_size: .; d_call: TRBD1; v_call: TRBV5-1; cdr3_aa: CASSPWTGTVYEQYF; cdr3_nt: TGCGCCAGCAGCCCCTGGACAGGGACAGTCTACGAGCAGTACTTC
j_call: TRBJ1-5; clone_size: few; d_call: .; v_call: TRBV7-2; cdr3_aa: CASSLTREQPQHF; cdr3_nt: TGTGCCAGCAGCTTAACCAGGGAACAGCCCCAGCATTTT
j_call: TRBJ2-7; clone_size: .; d_call: TRBD2; v_call: TRBV10-3; cdr3_aa: CAISDPGTSGNSYEQYF; cdr3_nt: TGTGCCATCAGTGACCCTGGGACTAGCGGAAACTCCTACGAGCAGTACTTC
j_call: TRBJ1-4; clone_size: .; d_call: .; v_call: TRBV7-9; cdr3_aa: CASRGPLGGHRNEKLFF; cdr3_nt: TGTGCCAGCAGGGGCCCCTTGGGGGGACACCGGAATGAAAAACTGTTTTTT
j_call: TRBJ2-1; clone_size: .; d_call: TRBD2; v_call: TRBV5-1; cdr3_aa: CASSLNSGGLYNEQFF; cdr3_nt: TGCGCCAGCAGCTTGAATAGCGGGGGCCTCTACAATGAGCAGTTCTTC
j_call: TRBJ2-1; clone_size: .; d_call: TRBD2; v_call: TRBV3-1; cdr3_aa: CASSHPTGGRQQFF; cdr3_nt: TGTGCCAGCAGCCACCCAACGGGGGGAAGACAGCAGTTCTTC
j_call: TRBJ2-3; clone_size: .; d_call: TRBD2; v_call: TRBV13; cdr3_aa: CASSLDASILGLERDTQYF; cdr3_nt: TGTGCCAGCAGCTTAGATGCCTCTATCCTGGGACTAGAGCGGGATACGCAGTATTTT
j_call: TRBJ1-5; clone_size: .; d_call: .; v_call: TRBV28; cdr3_aa: CASDGYSNQPQHF; cdr3_nt: TGTGCCAGCGACGGATATAGCAATCAGCCCCAGCATTTT
j_call: TRBJ2-3; clone_size: .; d_call: TRBD2; v_call: TRBV20-1; cdr3_aa: CSADSGSTDTQYF; cdr3_nt: TGCAGTGCTGATAGCGGGAGCACAGATACGCAGTATTTT
j_call: TRBJ2-5; clone_size: .; d_call: .; v_call: TRBV2; cdr3_aa: CASIGLTRETQYF; cdr3_nt: TGTGCCAGCATTGGCCTGACGCGGGAGACCCAGTACTTC
j_call: TRBJ2-4; clone_size: few; d_call: .; v_call: TRBV12-3/TRBV12-4; cdr3_aa: CACLNRGRPGNIQYF; cdr3_nt: TGTGCCTGCCTTAACCGAGGGAGGCCGGGGAACATTCAGTACTTC
j_call: TRBJ2-7; clone_size: .; d_call: TRBD1; v_call: TRBV18; cdr3_aa: CASSPLGTGLYEQYF; cdr3_nt: TGTGCCAGCTCACCACTTGGGACAGGCTTATACGAGCAGTACTTC
j_call: TRBJ2-3; clone_size: .; d_call: TRBD2; v_call: TRBV7-9; cdr3_aa: CASSPTSGGTDTQYF; cdr3_nt: TGTGCCAGCAGCCCCACTAGCGGAGGCACAGATACGCAGTATTTT
j_call: TRBJ2-1; clone_size: few; d_call: .; v_call: TRBV7-2; cdr3_aa: CASSLIGPDPRNEQFF; cdr3_nt: TGTGCCAGCAGCTTAATCGGTCCAGACCCTCGGAATGAGCAGTTCTTC